The rows below give T cell receptor beta chains drawn from one sample of a study of blood T cell repertoires in COVID-19. Profiling relied on immunoSEQ multiplex PCR, and the TCRdb table lists in-frame clones only, not all of them. Among around 140,000 clones listed, over 75% were seen once. The sequencing sample was made of peripheral blood. The receptors were sampled from a man between 60 and 70 years old with active or convalescent COVID-19. Each CDR3 is given with its conserved first and last residue. A D gene is named only where the DNA matches it firmly. Clone size is not always given. Where it is, it says once, few, many or a class for expanded clones.

abundance	v_gene	d_gene	j_gene	CDR3aa	CDR3nt
.	TRBV7-6	TRBD1	TRBJ2-3	CASSSLPGQGRDTQYF	TGTGCCAGCAGCTCCTTACCGGGACAGGGAAGAGATACGCAGTATTTT
.	TRBV11-2	.	TRBJ1-1	CASRARGNTEAFF	TGTGCCAGCCGGGCTCGGGGGAACACTGAAGCTTTCTTT
.	TRBV9	.	TRBJ2-1	CASSVGSGAWNEQFF	TGTGCCAGCAGCGTAGGCTCAGGGGCTTGGAATGAGCAGTTCTTC
.	TRBV18	TRBD2	TRBJ2-1	CASSTITGGDEQFF	TGTGCCAGCTCGACTATAACGGGGGGGGACGAGCAGTTCTTC
.	TRBV4-1	TRBD1	TRBJ2-5	CASSQEKYRGQETQYF	TGCGCCAGCAGCCAAGAGAAGTACAGGGGGCAGGAGACCCAGTACTTC
.	TRBV7-3	.	TRBJ2-7	CASSARGGGEQYF	TGTGCCAGCAGCGCCCGGGGAGGTGGCGAGCAGTACTTC
few	TRBV6-5	.	TRBJ1-2	CASSPTVRGSYGYTF	TGTGCCAGCTCCCCTACCGTGAGAGGAAGCTATGGCTACACCTTC
.	TRBV11-3	TRBD2	TRBJ2-1	CASSLDGREGGNNEQFF	TGTGCCAGCAGCTTAGATGGGAGGGAGGGCGGAAACAATGAGCAGTTCTTC
.	TRBV28	.	TRBJ2-7	CAVGGEVYEQYF	TGTGCCGTCGGAGGGGAGGTGTACGAGCAGTACTTC
.	TRBV4-1	.	TRBJ1-1	CASSQEWGSSNTEAFF	TGCGCCAGCAGCCAAGAGTGGGGCAGCTCCAACACTGAAGCTTTCTTT
few	TRBV6-2/TRBV6-3	TRBD1	TRBJ2-2	CASSLTGDTGELFF	TGTGCCAGCAGCCTGACAGGGGACACCGGGGAGCTGTTTTTT
.	TRBV9	.	TRBJ2-5	CASSVKDRGPQYF	TGTGCCAGCAGCGTAAAAGATCGAGGGCCCCAGTACTTC
once	TRBV28	TRBD1	TRBJ2-1	CASSSRDREHDYNEQFF	TGTGCCAGCAGTTCCCGGGACAGGGAGCACGATTACAATGAGCAGTTCTTC
.	TRBV13	.	TRBJ2-7	CASSLRENPYEQYF	TGTGCCAGCAGCTTACGAGAGAACCCTTACGAGCAGTACTTC
.	TRBV6-5	TRBD1	TRBJ1-2	CASSWGTGGGYTF	TGTGCCAGCAGTTGGGGGACAGGAGGGGGCTACACCTTC
.	TRBV5-1	.	TRBJ1-6	CASRSGILFGSGDSPLHF	TGCGCCAGCAGGTCCGGGATTCTCTTTGGATCGGGGGATTCACCCCTCCACTTT
once	TRBV5-1	TRBD1	TRBJ1-5	CASSLAGTANQPQHF	TGCGCCAGCAGCTTGGCGGGGACAGCAAATCAGCCCCAGCATTTT
.	TRBV4-1	.	TRBJ1-3	CASSQGPGARSTIYF	TGCGCCAGCAGCCAAGGGCCAGGGGCCAGGAGCACCATATATTTT
.	TRBV19	TRBD2	TRBJ2-1	CASSPSRLAGNNEQFF	TGTGCCAGTAGTCCCTCCAGACTAGCAGGGAACAATGAGCAGTTCTTC
.	TRBV28	TRBD2	TRBJ2-1	CASSSLRGREGPRNDEQFF	TGTGCCAGCAGTTCCCTAAGAGGGCGGGAGGGCCCACGAAACGATGAGCAGTTCTTC
.	TRBV6-5	TRBD1	TRBJ2-7	CASVDRGNHEQYF	TGTGCCAGCGTGGACAGGGGGAACCACGAGCAGTACTTC
.	TRBV5-8	.	TRBJ1-5	CASSLKGRGQPQHF	TGTGCCAGCAGCTTAAAGGGAAGGGGTCAGCCCCAGCATTTT
.	TRBV27	TRBD1	TRBJ1-2	CASSSLDRAGYTF	TGTGCCAGCAGTTCCCTGGACAGGGCTGGCTACACCTTC
.	TRBV6-2/TRBV6-3	TRBD1	TRBJ1-1	CASSHGQGRGRNTEAFF	TGTGCCAGCAGCCACGGACAGGGGAGGGGAAGGAACACTGAAGCTTTCTTT
few	TRBV14	.	TRBJ1-3	CASSQYGNTIYF	TGTGCCAGCAGCCAGTATGGAAACACCATATATTTT
.	TRBV30	.	TRBJ1-2	CAWSLPGSNYGYTF	TGTGCCTGGAGTCTCCCCGGGTCTAACTATGGCTACACCTTC
.	TRBV24-1	TRBD1	TRBJ1-5	CATSEGRDRVSDQPQHF	TGTGCCACCAGTGAAGGCCGGGACAGGGTTTCCGATCAGCCCCAGCATTTT
.	TRBV27	.	TRBJ2-1	CASSRTFSSGPHNEQFF	TGTGCCAGCAGTCGGACCTTTTCGTCAGGGCCTCACAATGAGCAGTTCTTC
.	TRBV29-1	.	TRBJ2-3	CSGGHRTDTQYF	TGCAGCGGGGGACACCGCACAGATACGCAGTATTTT
.	TRBV7-9	.	TRBJ1-4	CASSLVGGSYEKLFF	TGTGCCAGCAGCTTAGTGGGAGGCTCCTACGAAAAACTGTTTTTT
.	TRBV7-9	TRBD1	TRBJ2-7	CASSLVLGQGPIYEQYF	TGTGCCAGCAGCTTAGTCCTAGGACAGGGGCCGATATACGAGCAGTACTTC
once	TRBV19	TRBD1	TRBJ2-3	CASSIPGTGSTDTQYF	TGTGCCAGTAGTATCCCCGGGACAGGGTCCACAGATACGCAGTATTTT
.	TRBV28	TRBD2	TRBJ2-1	CASSRWREGYNEQFF	TGTGCCAGCAGCCGCTGGCGGGAGGGTTACAATGAGCAGTTCTTC
.	TRBV5-8	TRBD1	TRBJ1-3	CASSSPGQGSGNTIYF	TGTGCCAGCAGTTCTCCGGGACAGGGCTCCGGAAACACCATATATTTT
.	TRBV5-1	TRBD1	TRBJ2-3	CASSTSGTGTLNTQYF	TGCGCCAGCAGCACCTCCGGGACAGGCACTCTTAATACGCAGTATTTT
once	TRBV7-9	TRBD2	TRBJ2-2	CASSLGLRERVTGELFF	TGTGCCAGCAGCCTTGGGTTGCGGGAGAGGGTGACCGGGGAGCTGTTTTTT
once	TRBV3-1/TRBV3-2	TRBD1	TRBJ2-7	CASSQMRVGQGGKSYEQYF	TGTGCCAGCAGCCAAATGAGGGTCGGACAGGGAGGAAAATCCTACGAGCAGTACTTC
.	TRBV28	.	TRBJ1-2	CASSLQGVYGYTF	TGTGCCAGCAGTTTGCAAGGGGTTTATGGCTACACCTTC
.	TRBV12-3/TRBV12-4	.	TRBJ2-7	CASRNGQLEQYF	TGTGCCAGCAGGAACGGACAGTTAGAGCAGTACTTC
.	TRBV6-5	.	TRBJ2-4	CASSYRRGGPGNIQYF	TGTGCCAGCAGTTACCGGCGGGGCGGCCCAGGGAACATTCAGTACTTC
once	TRBV5-1	TRBD2	TRBJ2-7	CASSSGGRNEQYF	TGCGCCAGCAGCTCGGGCGGGAGAAACGAGCAGTACTTC
.	TRBV2	TRBD2	TRBJ2-7	CASSRGTSGSYEQYF	TGTGCCAGCAGCCGAGGGACTAGCGGTTCCTACGAGCAGTACTTC
once	TRBV5-5	.	TRBJ1-5	CASSVDGSYSNQPQHF	TGTGCCAGCAGCGTGGACGGGTCATATAGCAATCAGCCCCAGCATTTT
.	TRBV6-5	.	TRBJ1-1	CASGRVNTEAFF	TGTGCCAGTGGCAGGGTGAACACTGAAGCTTTCTTT
.	TRBV2	TRBD1	TRBJ2-2	CASRRQGITGELFF	TGTGCCAGCAGGCGACAGGGTATCACCGGGGAGCTGTTTTTT
.	TRBV19	.	TRBJ1-1	CASSKAGLNTEAFF	TGTGCCAGTAGTAAGGCGGGTTTGAACACTGAAGCTTTCTTT
.	TRBV5-4	.	TRBJ2-5	CASSLGLEGYTGKTQYF	TGTGCCAGCAGCTTGGGATTGGAGGGGTACACGGGAAAGACCCAGTACTTC
.	TRBV9	TRBD1	TRBJ1-4	CASSVGTGGEKLFF	TGTGCCAGCAGCGTAGGGACAGGGGGCGAAAAACTGTTTTTT
.	TRBV18	.	TRBJ2-5	CASSRLRDQETQYF	TGTGCCAGCTCACGCCTCCGAGACCAAGAGACCCAGTACTTC
.	TRBV6-5	TRBD2	TRBJ2-7	CASSYGRGSYEQYF	TGTGCCAGCAGTTACGGGAGGGGTTCCTACGAGCAGTACTTT
.	TRBV2	.	TRBJ2-3	CATLRRGTDTQYF	TGTGCCACCCTCAGGCGGGGCACAGATACGCAGTATTTT
.	TRBV2	.	TRBJ1-1	CASRQGNTEAFF	TGTGCCAGCAGGCAGGGTAACACTGAAGCTTTCTTT
once	TRBV5-4	TRBD2	TRBJ2-1	CASSLTSGSYNEQFF	TGTGCCAGCAGTCTGACTAGCGGGAGTTACAATGAGCAGTTCTTC